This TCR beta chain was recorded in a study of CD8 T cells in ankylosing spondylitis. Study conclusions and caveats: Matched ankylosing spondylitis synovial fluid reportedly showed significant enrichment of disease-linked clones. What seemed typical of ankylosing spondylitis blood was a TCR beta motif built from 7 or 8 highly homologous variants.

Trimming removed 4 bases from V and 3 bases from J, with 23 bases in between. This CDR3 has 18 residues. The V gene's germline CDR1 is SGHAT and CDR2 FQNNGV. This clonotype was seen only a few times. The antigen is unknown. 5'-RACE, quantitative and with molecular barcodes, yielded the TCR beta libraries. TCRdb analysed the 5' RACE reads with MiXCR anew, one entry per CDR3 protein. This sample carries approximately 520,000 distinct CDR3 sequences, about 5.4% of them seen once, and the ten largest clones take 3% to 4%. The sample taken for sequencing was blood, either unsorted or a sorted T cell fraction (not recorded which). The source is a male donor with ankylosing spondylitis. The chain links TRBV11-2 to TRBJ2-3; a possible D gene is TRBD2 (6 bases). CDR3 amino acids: CASSYPFGTPRPTDTQYF. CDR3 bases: TGTGCCAGCAGCTACCCCTTTGGGACTCCCAGGCCGACAGATACGCAGTATTTT.